This T cell receptor beta chain was captured in a study of human T cells and chemical hapten exposure. Each CDR3 protein is one row after TCRdb ran MiXCR on the RACE reads. The table shows tens of thousands of distinct CDR3 sequences, with around 10% occurring only once. This clonotype was detected only a few times. The CDR3 length is 15 residues. The germline gives CDR1 KGHSH, CDR2 LQKENI. The trim removed 4 bases at V and 2 bases at J, leaving 4 bases unmatched. Time point of the sample: patch test 3, about 24 weeks after DPC sensitization. Treatment denoted: therapeutic diphenylcyclopropenone sensitization with weekly scalp DPC.

The source of this sequence is a woman between 45 and 60 years old with alopecia areata. Some clones in this sample may be carry-over from other donors' samples. The gene calls are TRBV18 and TRBJ2-1, with 8 bases aligning to TRBD2. The sample was whole blood, taken in connection with sensitization to the hapten diphenylcyclopropenone (DPC). The CDR3 nucleotides are TGTGCCAGCTCACGGCGGGAGGACCCCTACAATGAGCAGTTCTTC. This sequence encodes CASSRREDPYNEQFF.